This T cell receptor (beta chain) was sequenced for a study of Graves' ophthalmopathy and Graves' hyperthyroidism. Study-level results: Most clonotypes expanded in thyroid above 0.001 frequency were present in blood too. The model reached roughly 70% sensitivity and roughly 72% specificity for predicting ophthalmopathy progression.

Hyperthyroidism was new, under 2 months, in patients aged 18 to 65. Clinical symptoms, serum thyroxine, TRAb, thyroid ultrasound and orbital computed tomography formed the basis of diagnosis. Amplification of TCR beta CDR3 regions used RNA transcripts. RT-PCR in the first round used HTBI primers; a second-round multiplex PCR followed. MiXCR, applied by TCRdb to the multiplex PCR reads, yields one record per CDR3 protein. Counted here are a few hundred thousand distinct CDR3 sequences, 17% occurring once; the ten biggest clones make up 2.4%. For this clonotype: Its cognate antigen is unknown. A read error may produce the germline difference seen at one junction end.

The CDR3 length is 15 residues. Germline CDR1 is MNHNS and CDR2 is SASEGT. The chain carries TRBV6-1 and TRBJ2-7; 7 nucleotides align to TRBD1. Sequenced: peripheral blood. The sequence came from an adult woman with stable Graves' hyperthyroidism. The CDR3 DNA sequence: TGTGCCAGCTGTCCCGGACAGGTTCGCTCCTACGAGCAGTGCTTC. Residues: CASCPGQVRSYEQCF.